This T cell receptor (beta chain) was observed in a study of precursors of human CD4 cytotoxic T cells (dated by TCRdb to 2016 to 2018). With regard to the full study: In total, CD4+ memory subsets from 12 to 15 donors went into the bulk TCR-seq analysis. TCR-seq analysis of some 15 donors yielded TCRalpha and TCRbeta chain sequences (table S7). The research as a whole found: The authors noted that a human observational design cannot definitively establish the direction of differentiation between precursor and effector cells. Expanded effector clonotypes accounted for a larger share of IL-7Rhigh TEMRA clonotypes than of TEM or TCM clonotypes. Some bulk TCR-seq comparisons included only about 95% of the 14 donors, suggesting not every subset was available for every donor. IL-7Rhigh and IL-7R- TEMRA subsets showed more restricted TCR repertoires, with lower diversity and more expanded clonotypes, than TCM and TEM subsets.

To test for a precursor-effector relationship among CD4 cytotoxic T cells, four sorted CD4+ memory subsets (TCM, TEM, IL-7Rhigh TEMRA, IL-7R- TEMRA) underwent bulk UMI-based TCR sequencing. Cells were obtained from peripheral blood mononuclear cells that had been isolated from human blood. In its sample, this clonotype was seen a few times. Its antigen is not yet known. No clone much larger than this one lies a single base away; base qualities are absent. For sequencing, an Illumina MiSeq was employed. In the authors' own workflow: The Shannon-Wiener index, calculated in VDJtools, was used to measure repertoire diversity. TCRbeta clonotypes with a clonotype frequency of at least 3 were defined as expanded. Using fastp at Q25 and MiXCR, TCRdb reprocessed the public reads and kept productive beta chains. Each record represents a unique CDR3 protein, reported with the most common genes and DNA among its rows. The V and J calls were determined by TCRdb, not by the authors. This sample holds under 800 distinct CDR3 sequences; 11% to 15% were observed only once. The ten top clones hold over 10% of the sample.

The source material was memory CD4+ T cells from blood (PBMCs). The sequence was obtained from a human donor in good health.

CDR3 protein: CAWSPQWLYGYTF. Read as DNA, the sequence is TGTGCCTGGAGTCCGCAGTGGCTCTATGGCTACACCTTC. The chain employs TRBV30 and TRBJ1-2, with no confidently assigned D gene. CDR1 GTSNPN and CDR2 SVGIG were looked up in the germline V gene (reference sequence). The CDR3 spans 13 residues, from the cysteine through the phenylalanine. The sequence is cut down to CDR3 DNA, 39 bases in frame from base 1. V is shortened by 2 bases, J by 4 bases, and the region joining them spans 11 bases.